This record concerns one TCR beta chain sequence. Its antigen remains unidentified. Qualities for individual bases were not recorded, and no much larger clone is one base off. Collaborating institutions collected whole blood in K2EDTA tubes following their own protocols. For TCRbeta analysis, collaborator samples were shipped as frozen whole blood, as isolated PBMCs, or as DNA extracted from either sample type. These data belong to a study of blood T cell repertoires in COVID-19 (dated by TCRdb to the early 2020s). Regarding the research as a whole: Collaborator samples came from the United States, Italy and Spain and covered acute and convalescent phases of COVID-19. The sample metadata nearly always contained a de-identified subject ID, COVID-19 status, age in years and sex. Subjects who had been exposed to COVID-19, were actively infected with it, or had recovered from it provided the deeply sampled blood TCRbeta repertoires that made up the dataset. Where available, HLA class I and class II types were taken from metadata supplied by the sample provider and were not determined by assay-based typing. A freely available public database, intended as a resource for researchers studying the immune response to SARS-CoV-2, is where the repertoires were released. The material from the prospective study consisted of cDNA or gDNA derived from T cells, B-cell-depleted T cells, or PBMCs. Samples came from the ongoing ImmuneRACE study (first 160 participants) plus 1,254 subjects from 6 global collaborators. The investigation overall reported the following: Clinical and demographic metadata were provided uncurated, with the amount varying by source and participant.

TCRbeta CDR3 regions were amplified from genomic DNA using the immunoSEQ Assay, a bias-controlled multiplex PCR. Regarding the original processing steps: The number of nucleated cells in each sample was estimated by amplification of reference gene primers within the assay. To quantify the absolute abundance of each unique TCRbeta CDR3 rearrangement, sequence reads were collapsed and filtered. For each sample, productive Simpson clonality was calculated as the square root of Simpson's diversity index over productive rearrangements. The table comes from immuneACCESS by way of TCRdb, which keeps in-frame sequences with V and J called. Part of the clones is missing from these tables; in studies checked, under half for an unresolved V gene and the rest for unknown reasons. The DNA gave D and trimming, while V, J and clone size come from that table. Present in this sample are some 240,000 clones, around 83% of which were seen just once. The ten largest clones add up to about 8.9% of the sample.

Trimming leaves V shorter by 4 bases and J shorter by 4 bases, with the junction holding 4 bases beyond the gene matches. Via the germline V gene, CDR1 is MNHEY and CDR2 SVGEGT. The CDR3 runs 14 amino acids, cysteine and phenylalanine included. This entry keeps only the CDR3 DNA: 42 bases, framed from base 1. Specimen: peripheral blood. The chain was built from TRBV6-2 or TRBV6-3 and TRBJ1-1, with 9 bases in between that match TRBD1. This TCR was recovered from a man in his fifties or sixties with active or convalescent COVID-19. The bases are TGTGCCAGCAGTTGGGGACAGGGAGGCACTGAAGCTTTCTTT. Protein translation: CASSWGQGGTEAFF.